This record looks at one T cell receptor (beta chain) sequence and its context. As yet, its antigen is unknown. The sample comes from a study of shared clonotypes between healthy human individuals. Study observations and caveats: Relative to memory subsets, naive subsets generally showed larger estimated richness. Non-shared clonotypes displayed generation probabilities falling below those of clonotypes present in all four donors.

CD45RO-negative CD8 cells positively selected for CCR7 made up the naive population, which excluded terminally differentiated effector memory CD45RA+ cells. The V gene's germline CDR1 is MNHNY and CDR2 SVGAGI (reference sequence). V was clipped by 6 bases and J by 7 bases; unmatched bases: 9. The CDR3 loop spans 14 amino acids. Samples underwent the assay at deep level. Each PCR replicate from the sorted subsets contained approximately 0.2 ug DNA, which is tens of thousands of T cell genomes. Assay: immunoSEQ multiplex PCR; the TCRdb copy retains only in-frame clones and omits some. The profile shows roughly 590,000 clones, less than 97% of them singletons.

This sequence originates from a woman aged 25 to 39 in good health. The specimen sequenced was naive CD8+ T cells sorted from blood. The chain has TRBV6-6 and TRBJ1-5, with 7 positions matching TRBD1. The CDR3 DNA reads as TGTGCCAGCAGCTTAACAGGGGCTGGACAGCCCCAGCATTTT. Translating gives CASSLTGAGQPQHF.